Listed here are 4 T cell receptor beta chains from one sample, sequenced in a study of T cells after somatic rescue of genetic block. This table comes from immunoSEQ multiplex PCR, and its TCRdb copy is limited to in-frame clones, with some not included. This table has tens of thousands of clones, approximately 91% appearing once. Sequences were obtained from peripheral blood mononuclear cells (PBMCs). The receptor set was obtained from a man aged 30 to 39.

This chain links TRBV5-1 with TRBJ2-1; no definite D call. The CDR3 has 14 amino acids. CDR1 and CDR2 (germline): SGHRS, YFSETQ. The ends were cut back, 0 bases at V and 0 bases at J, with 4 bases in the middle. This CDR3 is CASSLASSYNEQFF. The CDR3 DNA sequence: TGCGCCAGCAGCTTGGCGAGCTCCTACAATGAGCAGTTCTTC.

This rearrangement joins TRBV6-5 to TRBJ1-4; D remains ambiguous. CDR1 MNHEY and CDR2 SVGAGI come from the germline V gene. V was trimmed by 0 bases and J by 8 bases, leaving 7 bases between them. This CDR3 contains 13 residues. This CDR3 reads CASSYSGREKLFF. CDR3 in DNA: TGTGCCAGCAGTTACTCCGGACGGGAAAAACTGTTTTTT.

The chain couples TRBV15 to TRBJ2-3; 8 bases are shared with TRBD1. V gave up 9 bases and J gave up 1 base; unmatched junction bases: 3. Per the germline V gene, CDR1 is LNHNV and CDR2 is YYDKDF (reference sequence). CDR3 length equals 13 residues. CDR3 amino acids: CATLQGGTDTQYF. The CDR3 region has the DNA TGTGCCACTCTACAGGGGGGCACAGATACGCAGTATTTT.

This chain links TRBV9 with TRBJ2-1; D unclear. V was clipped by 0 bases and J by 7 bases, with 5 bases between them. The germline V gene has CDR1 SGDLS and CDR2 YYNGEE. The CDR3 is 12 residues long. The CDR3 protein is CASSVGLNEQFF. The CDR3 nucleotides read TGTGCCAGCAGCGTAGGACTTAATGAGCAGTTCTTC.